This TCR beta chain was profiled in a study of preoperative IRX-2 immunotherapy in early breast cancer. V was cut by 2 bases and J by 7 bases, with 14 bases left in between. This CDR3 spans 15 amino acids. Germline loops: CDR1 MNHEY, CDR2 SVGAGI. Assay: immunoSEQ multiplex PCR; the TCRdb copy retains only in-frame clones and omits some. The repertoire consists of 20,000 to 30,000 clones, with roughly 89% occurring once and the leading ten covering around 27%. Stated treatment: preoperative locoregional IRX-2 cytokine immunotherapy. Preoperative locoregional IRX-2 cytokine immunotherapy was tested in the phase Ib source study.

This sequence originates from a human donor with breast cancer. The J gene is TRBJ2-2, the V gene TRBV6-5; possible D gene TRBD1, 6 bases. This specimen was tumor tissue, taken after IRX-2 immunotherapy. CDR3 nucleotides: TGTGCCAGCAGTTACAATACAGGGTCCGGCGGGGAGCTGTTTTTT. Protein: CASSYNTGSGGELFF.